Listed here is a single TCR beta chain. This specimen belongs to a study of blood T cell repertoires in COVID-19. Looking at the study overall: Researchers got acute and convalescent COVID-19 samples from the United States, Italy and Spain. T cells, B-cell-depleted T cells, or PBMCs supplied cDNA or gDNA.

How the authors handled the data: Cell counts per sample came from amplifying reference gene primers. The data were produced by immunoSEQ multiplex PCR, yet TCRdb's version contains in-frame clones alone and is incomplete. V and J calls and clone size are given by that table; D and trimming were obtained from the DNA. Altogether approximately 170,000 clones are present, 81% being singletons, with the ten largest covering approximately 9.9%. CDR3 length: 11 residues. V was trimmed by 5 bases and J by 6 bases, leaving 8 bases between them. V gene TRBV12-3 or TRBV12-4 combines with J gene TRBJ2-7, with D hard to call. Input material: peripheral blood. This clonotype was sampled from a man aged 55 to 70 with active or convalescent COVID-19. Here the CDR3 DNA reads TGTGCCAGCAGTGTAGGGCCCGAGCAGTACTTC. Encoded protein: CASSVGPEQYF.